Following are 23 T cell receptor beta chains from one sample sequenced in a study of identical twins. TCRdb used MiXCR to reprocess the 5' RACE reads, holding one entry per CDR3 protein. The table includes some 1,600,000 distinct CDR3 sequences, more than 30% detected once. The sequenced sample consisted of cord blood. The receptors originated from a newborn girl in good health.

This clonotype was counted a few times. The chain recombines TRBV6-1 with TRBJ1-1; tentative D call: TRBD1 (6 bases). V lost 2 bases to trimming and J lost 11 bases, with 15 bases between them. CDR3 length: 13 amino acids. Germline CDR1 is MNHNS and CDR2 is SASEGT. The CDR3 DNA is TGTGCCAGCAGTGAAATGTGGGCGGGGGCGGCTTTCTTT. As protein: CASSEMWAGAAFF.

This clonotype was found a few times. The V gene is TRBV6-6, the J gene TRBJ1-5; D is possibly TRBD1 (6 bases). CDR1 and CDR2 (germline): MNHNY, SVGAGI (reference sequence). The CDR3 runs 14 residues. V shed 7 bases and J shed 4 bases, with 14 bases lying between them. CDR3 coding DNA: TGTGCCAGCAATACGGGGGCGATAAATCAGCCCCAGCATTTT. As protein: CASNTGAINQPQHF.

There are a few counts of this clonotype. The chain uses TRBV7-2 and TRBJ2-5, with 14 bases fitting TRBD2. V lost 3 bases and J lost 2; bases outside the gene matches: 2. This CDR3 contains 16 residues. The germline V gene has CDR1 SGHTA and CDR2 FQGNSA. The CDR3 here is CASSFGTSGRQETQYF. The DNA of the CDR3 is TGTGCCAGCAGCTTTGGGACTAGCGGGAGACAAGAGACCCAGTACTTC.

This clonotype was seen only a few times. V gene TRBV9 combines with J gene TRBJ2-5; 10 nucleotides line up with TRBD2. Trimming at V came to 0 bases and at J to 5 bases, leaving 4 bases not matched to a gene. Germline V gene data show CDR1 as SGDLS and CDR2 as YYNGEE. The CDR3 sequence is 15 residues long. CDR3 in amino acids: CASSVATSGVETQYF. The CDR3 DNA is TGTGCCAGCAGCGTAGCTACTAGCGGGGTGGAGACCCAGTACTTC.

A few counts support this clonotype. The V and J genes are TRBV3-1 and TRBJ2-2, with 7 bases that match TRBD2. In germline, CDR1 is LGHDT, CDR2 YNNKEL (reference sequence). Trimming took 6 bases from V and 2 from J; bases not matched to a gene: 9. This CDR3 contains 16 residues. CDR3 DNA sequence: TGTGCCAGCAGTCCCCTCCGGGGGGATAACACCGGGGAGCTGTTTTTT. This encodes CASSPLRGDNTGELFF. The complete variable domain, with remaining parts taken from reference TRBV3-1 and TRBJ2-2, reads DTAVSQTPKYLVTQMGNDKSIKCEQNLGHDTMYWYKQDSKKFLKIMFSYNNKELIINETVPNRFSPKSPDKAHLNLHINSLELGDSAVYFCASSPLRGDNTGELFFGEGSRLTVL.

This clonotype was detected only a few times. The chain couples TRBV2 to TRBJ2-7; perhaps TRBD1 as D (5 bases). CDR1 is SNHLY, CDR2 FYNNEI, per germline. The CDR3 has 13 amino acids. The V end lost 6 bases, the J end lost 3 bases, and 12 bases lay between the germline ends. CDR3 in DNA: TGTGCCAGCAGGGTCCCAGGGCTCTACGAGCAGTACTTC. Protein product: CASRVPGLYEQYF.

This chain links TRBV6-2 or TRBV6-3 with TRBJ2-7; 9 bases align to TRBD2. The ends lost 5 bases at V and 0 bases at J; junction bases unmatched: 8. The CDR3 has 16 residues. Germline V gives CDR1 MNHEY, CDR2 SVGEGT. In DNA, the CDR3 is TGTGCCAGCAGTCGCGGATCTAGCGGGGACTCCTACGAGCAGTACTTC. The encoded protein is CASSRGSSGDSYEQYF.

Of note for this clonotype: This may stem from a read error, because a much larger clone lies one nucleotide away. The final CDR3 position lacks the conserved phenylalanine or tryptophan, pointing to a likely read error. The chain recombines TRBV9 with TRBJ2-7; tentative D call: TRBD2 (5 bases). V shed 2 bases and J shed 0 bases, with 9 bases lying between them. The CDR3 is made up of 14 amino acids. Germline CDR1 reads SGDLS; CDR2 reads YYNGEE. Here the CDR3 reads CASSVGSASYEQYY. DNA of the CDR3: TGTGCCAGCAGCGTGGGTAGCGCCTCCTACGAGCAGTACTAC.

Turning to this clonotype: It may be a read error: a sequence one base away is much more abundant. No DNA is shown, since the ends of the CDR3 on it are uncertain; the CDR3 is the one TCRdb lists. The rearrangement uses TRBV29-1 and TRBJ2-5; no DNA check was done on the table's D call, TRBD1. Germline lookup yields CDR1 SQVTM and CDR2 ANQGSEA. The CDR3 totals 14 residues, both ends included. The CDR3 spells CSVTGLYFGETRYF.

The gene calls are TRBV7-2 and TRBJ2-7; 9 nucleotides align to TRBD2. V was pared by 1 base and J by 2 bases, with 3 bases of the junction left unmatched. Per germline, CDR1 SGHTA and CDR2 FQGNSA. This CDR3 has 15 residues. The CDR3 spells CASSLEGLAPYEQYF. CDR3 coding DNA: TGTGCCAGCAGCTTAGAGGGACTAGCCCCCTACGAGCAGTACTTC. The full variable domain, rest sourced from reference TRBV7-2 and TRBJ2-7, is GAGVSQSPSNKVTEKGKDVELRCDPISGHTALYWYRQSLGQGLEFLIYFQGNSAPDKSGLPSDRFSAERTGGSVSTLTIQRTQQEDSAVYLCASSLEGLAPYEQYFGPGTRLTVT.

This clonotype was detected only a few times. The V and J genes are TRBV30 and TRBJ1-2; D remains unclear. The V end was cut by 4 bases, the J end by 2 bases, with 2 bases between. CDR1 and CDR2 from the germline V gene are GTSNPN and SVGIG (reference sequence). The CDR3 contains 10 residues. CDR3 residues: CAWTNYGYTF. The CDR3 nucleotides read TGTGCCTGGACAAACTATGGCTACACCTTC.

The chain carries TRBV28 and TRBJ2-7; 8 bases agree with TRBD2. Trimming cost V 8 bases and J 2 bases; bases outside gene matches: 11. CDR1 and CDR2 (germline): MDHEN, SYDVKM. There are 15 residues in the CDR3. The CDR3 region is CASSEIAGWAYEQYF. Here the CDR3 DNA reads TGTGCCAGCTCCGAGATAGCGGGATGGGCCTACGAGCAGTACTTC.

The chain combines TRBV6-5 with TRBJ2-5; 12 nucleotides agree with TRBD2. Matching the DNA end better, TRBJ2-7 makes the J call doubtful. The CDR3 contains 15 residues. Per the germline V gene, CDR1 is MNHEY and CDR2 is SVGAGI. The CDR3 is CASSIGTSGLGEQYF. The CDR3, as DNA: TGTGCCAGCAGTATCGGGACTAGCGGGCTCGGCGAGCAGTACTTC.

The chain combines TRBV12-3 or TRBV12-4 with TRBJ2-7, with 9 bases that match TRBD2. The CDR3 is 15 residues long. The V segment lost 4 bases and the J segment 4 bases; nucleotides outside the gene matches: 8. DNA of the CDR3: TGTGCCAGCAGTTCACAGGCGGGAGGGCCGTACGAGCAGTACTTC. It encodes CASSSQAGGPYEQYF.

This chain links TRBV20-1 with TRBJ2-1, with D possibly TRBD2 on 5 matching bases. The CDR3 is made up of 14 amino acids. Germline V gene data show CDR1 as DFQATT and CDR2 as SNEGSKA (reference sequence). Between the trimmed V and J ends, which lost 0 bases and 10 bases, there was a span of 16 bases. In nucleotides, the CDR3 is TGCAGTGCTAGAGATCTCTCTAGCCAGAAGGAGCAGTTCTTC. Amino acids: CSARDLSSQKEQFF.

This clonotype was detected many times. The V call is TRBV24-1, the J call TRBJ2-7, with D unresolved. CDR3 length equals 13 residues. CDR1 KGHDR and CDR2 SFDVKD come from the germline V gene. V was shortened by 6 bases and J by 3 bases, with 11 bases between the two germline ends. The CDR3 DNA reads as TGTGCCACCAGTAGAAGTAGGGACTACGAGCAGTACTTC. Translated: CATSRSRDYEQYF.

The genes are TRBV27 and TRBJ2-7; the match to TRBD2 covers 14 bases. From germline, CDR1 is MNHEY and CDR2 SMNVEV (reference sequence). V trimming: 6 bases; J trimming: 1 base; junction bases outside the gene matches: 8. CDR3 length: 17 amino acids. The CDR3 spells CASSRGLAGGGSYEQYF. For the CDR3, the DNA is TGTGCCAGCAGCCGCGGACTAGCGGGAGGTGGATCCTACGAGCAGTACTTC.

This chain links TRBV2 with TRBJ2-5; D is perhaps TRBD1 (5 bases). The last part of the DNA fits TRBJ2-7 better; the J call may be wrong. Germline CDR1 SNHLY, CDR2 FYNNEI. The CDR3 loop spans 11 amino acids. CDR3 amino acids: CASMAGIEQYF. In DNA form, the CDR3 reads TGTGCCAGCATGGCAGGGATCGAGCAGTACTTC.

J is TRBJ2-5 and V is TRBV5-1; either TRBD1 or TRBD2 may fit D (5 bases each). Between the trimmed V and J ends, which lost 4 bases and 5 bases, there was a span of 27 bases. There are 18 residues in the CDR3. The germline gives CDR1 SGHRS, CDR2 YFSETQ. CDR3 sequence (DNA): TGCGCCAGCAGCCCCCTTAAAGGGACGGAGTCATTGTGGGAGACCCAGTACTTC. Its protein product is CASSPLKGTESLWETQYF.

This clonotype was seen only a few times. The J gene is TRBJ1-1, the V gene TRBV20-1; D ambiguous. Trimming stripped 5 bases from V and 0 bases from J, with 16 bases between. From germline, CDR1 is DFQATT and CDR2 SNEGSKA (reference sequence). The CDR3 loop spans 15 amino acids. This chain's CDR3 is CSALSGLPMNTEAFF. The CDR3 DNA follows: TGCAGTGCTCTGTCGGGCTTACCCATGAACACTGAAGCTTTCTTT.

The rearrangement links TRBV20-1 to TRBJ2-1; 13 bases agree with TRBD2. This CDR3 has 16 residues. V lost 2 bases to trimming and J lost 2 bases; unmatched junction nucleotides: 3. In germline, CDR1 is DFQATT, CDR2 SNEGSKA (reference sequence). DNA of the CDR3: TGCAGTGCTAGACCACTAGCGGGAGGGCCCTACAATGAGCAGTTCTTC. It yields the protein CSARPLAGGPYNEQFF.

Concerning this clonotype itself: This may be a read error, as it is one base from a much larger clone. The chain recombines TRBV29-1 with TRBJ2-4; D perhaps matches TRBD1 (5 bases). CDR3 length: 15 amino acids. Germline V gene sequence: CDR1 SQVTM, CDR2 ANQGSEA. CDR3 bases: TGCAGCGTTGAAAGCTACCTAGGGGCCAGAAACATTCAGTACTTC. Its protein product is CSVESYLGARNIQYF.

The chain recombines TRBV28 with TRBJ2-7; 10 bases are a match to TRBD2. The V segment lost 5 bases and the J segment 7 bases; nucleotides outside the gene matches: 8. Germline CDR1 and CDR2: MDHEN and SYDVKM. This CDR3 spans 14 amino acids. The CDR3 nucleotides are TGTGCCAGCAGTCGAAGCGGGAGGGCCCTGGAGCAGTACTTC. This translates into CASSRSGRALEQYF.